This T cell receptor (beta chain) was found in a study of T cell changes during pregnancy in multiple sclerosis. Germline V CDR1 and CDR2: SGHRS, YFSETQ. CDR3 length equals 15 residues. V was clipped by 2 bases and J by 1 base, with 13 bases between them. Libraries were prepared by immunoSEQ multiplex PCR; TCRdb keeps only in-frame clonotypes and omits some of them. The table shows roughly 64,000 clones, with about nine tenths occurring only once. This TCR derives from a female donor in good health, enrolled as a control in a pregnancy study. V is TRBV5-1 and J is TRBJ2-7, with TRBD1 as a possible D gene (6 bases). Sequences were derived from peripheral blood, sampled in the third trimester of pregnancy. In DNA, the CDR3 is TGCGCCAGCAGCTTCCTTAGCACAGGGTCCTACGAGCAGTACTTC. Protein sequence: CASSFLSTGSYEQYF.